The 10 T cell receptor beta chains presented below share a single source sample, sequenced in a study of identical twins (dated by TCRdb to 2016 to 2017). Libraries were built with 5' RACE. Sequencing used an Illumina HiSeq 2000. In TCRdb, the public reads were trimmed at Q25 with fastp and aligned with MiXCR, with productive beta chains retained. A single entry per CDR3 protein holds the most common genes and DNA from its merged rows. In all, the sample holds hundreds of thousands of distinct CDR3 sequences, and around 5.7% of those were seen once. Of the sample, around 1.9% falls within the top ten clones. Sequenced material: naive T cells sorted from blood. The meaning of the sample's cell subset or site label: cells isolated with a human naive T-cell isolation kit. These receptors originate from a young man in good health.

This clonotype was counted at least ten times. The chain combines TRBV5-6 with TRBJ2-1; 12 bases are shared with TRBD1. The germline CDR1 and CDR2 sequences are SGHDT and YYEEEE. The J segment lost 9 bases and the V segment lost 4 bases, leaving 5 bases of the junction unmatched. CDR3 length: 14 residues. CDR3 residues: CASSQGQGAVEQFF. CDR3 nucleotides: TGTGCCAGCAGCCAGGGACAGGGGGCGGTTGAGCAGTTCTTC. Full variable domain (missing parts from reference TRBV5-6 and TRBJ2-1): DAGVTQSPTHLIKTRGQQVTLRCSPKSGHDTVSWYQQALGQGPQFIFQYYEEEERQRGNFPDRFSGHQFPNYSSELNVNALLLGDSALYLCASSQGQGAVEQFFGPGTRLTVL.

This clonotype was counted ten times or more. The chain has TRBV5-6 and TRBJ1-5, with a tentative D call TRBD1 (5 bases). The germline V gene encodes CDR1 SGHDT and CDR2 YYEEEE. The V end lost 3 bases, the J end lost 8 bases, and 15 bases lay between the germline ends. This CDR3 spans 14 amino acids. The CDR3 DNA reads as TGTGCCAGCAGCTCGGGACCCCTCCAGGAGCCCCAGCATTTT. This gives the protein CASSSGPLQEPQHF.

This clonotype occurred many times. This chain links TRBV11-2 with TRBJ2-7; D may be TRBD1 (6 bases). The CDR3 contains 13 residues. Germline assignment: CDR1 SGHAT and CDR2 FQNNGV. The V end was cut by 5 bases, the J end by 3 bases, with 11 bases between. The CDR3 sequence: CASSPDRVYEQYV. The DNA for the CDR3 is TGTGCCAGCAGCCCGGACAGAGTCTACGAGCAGTACGTC.

This clonotype has ten or more counts. The rearrangement links TRBV24-1 to TRBJ1-5; D is possibly TRBD1 (5 bases). Trimming stripped 6 bases from V and 4 bases from J, with 15 bases between. Germline values: CDR1 KGHDR, CDR2 SFDVKD. The CDR3 is made up of 15 amino acids. In DNA form, the CDR3 reads TGTGCCACCAGTCTCGGCGCAGGGCATAATCAGCCCCAGCATTTT. This encodes CATSLGAGHNQPQHF.

V and J are TRBV29-1 and TRBJ2-6; tentatively, D is TRBD1 or TRBD2 (5 bases each). CDR3 length: 15 residues. The V gene lost 6 bases and the J gene lost 2 bases, with 14 bases spanning the gap. Germline CDR1 reads SQVTM; CDR2 reads ANQGSEA. The CDR3 DNA follows: TGCAGCGTGGGGCCCGAGGGTGCTGGGGCCAACGTCCTGACTTTC. Its translation: CSVGPEGAGANVLTF.

The genes are TRBV12-5 and TRBJ1-1, with D perhaps matching TRBD1 (5 bases). The CDR3 loop spans 13 amino acids. V was cut by 1 base and J by 5 bases, with 8 bases left in between. Germline V CDR1 and CDR2: LGHNT, FRNRAP. For the CDR3, the DNA is TGTGCTAGTGGTTTGGAGGGGTGGACTGAAGCTTTCTTT. Translation gives CASGLEGWTEAFF.

A few counts support this clonotype. V is TRBV20-1 and J is TRBJ2-5, with 15 bases that match TRBD2. Germline CDR1 and CDR2: DFQATT and SNEGSKA (reference sequence). The J segment lost 5 bases and the V segment lost 4 bases, leaving 11 bases of the junction unmatched. The CDR3 totals 17 residues. In DNA form, the CDR3 reads TGCAGTGCTAAATCCGGGACTAGCGGGAGGAGGTGGGAGACCCAGTACTTC. Its protein is CSAKSGTSGRRWETQYF.

This sequence joins TRBV11-2 and TRBJ2-1; the match to TRBD2 covers 9 bases. CDR1 is SGHAT and CDR2 is FQNNGV in the germline V gene. The CDR3 is 13 amino acids. V lost 6 bases to trimming and J lost 8 bases; unmatched junction nucleotides: 5. CDR3 DNA sequence: TGTGCCAGCAGACCCCCTAGCGGGGATGAGCAGTTCTTC. It encodes CASRPPSGDEQFF.

The table lists this clonotype with many counts. This sequence joins TRBV20-1 and TRBJ2-7, with D hard to call. The length of the CDR3 is 15 residues. V was trimmed by 0 bases and J by 7 bases, leaving 19 bases between them. Germline assignment: CDR1 DFQATT and CDR2 SNEGSKA (reference sequence). The CDR3 region has the DNA TGCAGTGCTAGAGATCGAGGACCCCGGGCGCAAGAGCAGTACTTC. Translated: CSARDRGPRAQEQYF.

A few counts support this clonotype. This chain connects TRBV6-5 to TRBJ2-7; TRBD2 matches 9 bases. The J segment lost 6 bases and the V segment lost 2 bases, leaving 8 bases of the junction unmatched. The CDR3 runs 15 residues. Per germline, CDR1 MNHEY and CDR2 SVGAGI. Written as DNA, the CDR3 is TGTGCCAGCAGTTACGCGGGAGGGATCACTAGCGAGCAGTACTTC. It yields the protein CASSYAGGITSEQYF.